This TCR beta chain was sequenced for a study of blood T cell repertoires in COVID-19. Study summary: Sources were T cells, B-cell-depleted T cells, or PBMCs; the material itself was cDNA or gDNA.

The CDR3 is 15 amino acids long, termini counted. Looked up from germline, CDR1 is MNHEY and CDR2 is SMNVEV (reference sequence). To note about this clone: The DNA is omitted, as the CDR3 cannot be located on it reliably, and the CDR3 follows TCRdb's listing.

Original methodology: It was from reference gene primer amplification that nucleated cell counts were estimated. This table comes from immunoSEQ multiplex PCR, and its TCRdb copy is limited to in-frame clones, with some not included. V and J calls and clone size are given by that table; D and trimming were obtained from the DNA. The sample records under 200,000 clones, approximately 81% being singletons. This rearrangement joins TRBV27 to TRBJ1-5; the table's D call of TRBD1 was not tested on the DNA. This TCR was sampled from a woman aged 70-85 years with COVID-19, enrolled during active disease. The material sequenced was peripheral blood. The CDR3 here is CASSSSWAYNQPQHF.